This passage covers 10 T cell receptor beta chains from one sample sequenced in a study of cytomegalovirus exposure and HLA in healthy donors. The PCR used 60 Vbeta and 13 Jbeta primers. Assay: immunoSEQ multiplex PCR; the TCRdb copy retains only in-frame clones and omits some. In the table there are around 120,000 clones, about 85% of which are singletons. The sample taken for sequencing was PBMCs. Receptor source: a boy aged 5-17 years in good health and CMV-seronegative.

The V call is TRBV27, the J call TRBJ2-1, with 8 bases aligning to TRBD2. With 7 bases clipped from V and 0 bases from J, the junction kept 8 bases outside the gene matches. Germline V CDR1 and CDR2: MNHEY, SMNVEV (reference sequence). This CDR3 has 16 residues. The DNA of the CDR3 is TGTGCCAGCACCCATAGCGGGGATAACTCCTACAATGAGCAGTTCTTC. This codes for CASTHSGDNSYNEQFF.

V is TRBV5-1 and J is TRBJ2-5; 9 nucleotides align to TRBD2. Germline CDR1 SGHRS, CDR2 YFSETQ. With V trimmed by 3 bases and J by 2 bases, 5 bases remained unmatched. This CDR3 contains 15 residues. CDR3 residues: CASSSGLAIQETQYF. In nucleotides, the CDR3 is TGCGCCAGCAGCTCAGGACTAGCGATACAAGAGACCCAGTACTTC.

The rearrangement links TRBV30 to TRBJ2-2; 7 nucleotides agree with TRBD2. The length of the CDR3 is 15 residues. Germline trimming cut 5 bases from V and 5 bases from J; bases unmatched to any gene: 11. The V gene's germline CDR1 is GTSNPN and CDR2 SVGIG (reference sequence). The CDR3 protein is CAWVRGSGLTGELFF. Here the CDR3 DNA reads TGTGCCTGGGTTCGTGGTAGCGGGTTGACCGGGGAGCTGTTTTTT. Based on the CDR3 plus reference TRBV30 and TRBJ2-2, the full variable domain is SQTIHQWPATLVQPVGSPLSLECTVEGTSNPNLYWYRQAAGRGLQLLFYSVGIGQISSEVPQNLSASRPQDRQFILSSKKLLLSDSGFYLCAWVRGSGLTGELFFGEGSRLTVL.

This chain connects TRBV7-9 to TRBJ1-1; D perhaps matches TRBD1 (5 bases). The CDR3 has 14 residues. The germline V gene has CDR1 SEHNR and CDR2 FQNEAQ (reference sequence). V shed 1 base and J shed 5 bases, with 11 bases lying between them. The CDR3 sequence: CASSLGRGGTEAFF. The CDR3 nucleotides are TGTGCCAGCAGCTTAGGGAGGGGTGGGACTGAAGCTTTCTTT.

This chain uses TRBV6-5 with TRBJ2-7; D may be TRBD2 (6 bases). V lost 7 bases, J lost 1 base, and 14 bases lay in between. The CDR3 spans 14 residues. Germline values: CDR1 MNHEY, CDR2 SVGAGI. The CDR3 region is CASKAGLGSYEQYF. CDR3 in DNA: TGTGCCAGCAAGGCGGGGTTGGGGTCCTACGAGCAGTACTTC.

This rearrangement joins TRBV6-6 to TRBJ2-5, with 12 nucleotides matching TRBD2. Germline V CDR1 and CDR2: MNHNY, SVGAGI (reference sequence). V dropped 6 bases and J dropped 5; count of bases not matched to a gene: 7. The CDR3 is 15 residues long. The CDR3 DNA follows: TGTGCCAGCAGAACTTCAGGACTAGCGGGGGAGACCCAGTACTTC. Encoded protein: CASRTSGLAGETQYF.

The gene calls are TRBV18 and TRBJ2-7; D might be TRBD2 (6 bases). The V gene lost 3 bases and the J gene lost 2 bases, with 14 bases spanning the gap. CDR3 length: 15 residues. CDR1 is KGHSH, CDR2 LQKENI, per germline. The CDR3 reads CASSPGGSGTYEQYF. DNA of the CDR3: TGTGCCAGCTCACCTGGGGGGAGTGGGACCTACGAGCAGTACTTC.

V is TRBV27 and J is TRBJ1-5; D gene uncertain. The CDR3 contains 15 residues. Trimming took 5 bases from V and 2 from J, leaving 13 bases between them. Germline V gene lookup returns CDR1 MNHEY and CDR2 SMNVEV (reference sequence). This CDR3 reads CASSPGRVGNQPQHF. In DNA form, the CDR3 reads TGTGCCAGCAGTCCCGGGAGGGTCGGCAATCAGCCCCAGCATTTT.

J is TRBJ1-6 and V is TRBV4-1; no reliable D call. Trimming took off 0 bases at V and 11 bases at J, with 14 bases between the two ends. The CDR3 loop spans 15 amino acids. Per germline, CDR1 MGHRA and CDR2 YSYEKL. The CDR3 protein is CASSQDSNVVAPLHF. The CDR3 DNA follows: TGCGCCAGCAGCCAAGATTCTAACGTCGTGGCACCCCTCCACTTT.

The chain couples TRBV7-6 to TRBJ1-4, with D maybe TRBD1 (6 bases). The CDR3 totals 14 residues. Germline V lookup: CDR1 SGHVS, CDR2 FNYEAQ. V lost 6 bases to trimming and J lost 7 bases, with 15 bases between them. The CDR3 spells CASSPLLGGEKLFF. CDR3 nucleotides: TGTGCCAGCAGTCCACTCCTAGGGGGTGAAAAACTGTTTTTT. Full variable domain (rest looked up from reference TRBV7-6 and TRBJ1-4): GAGVSQSPRYKVTKRGQDVALRCDPISGHVSLYWYRQALGQGPEFLTYFNYEAQQDKSGLPNDRFSAERPEGSISTLTIQRTEQRDSAMYRCASSPLLGGEKLFFGSGTQLSVL.